This T cell receptor (beta chain) was found in a study of T cells after yellow fever vaccination. Study-wide results and caveats: Abundant bulk-derived clonotypes could contaminate FACS-sorted repertoires. Weaker overall was a secondary response that nonetheless peaked faster, on day 5 versus 15. Most clones from primary vaccination resurfaced after the booster (about 96% CD4, 88% CD8).

As concerns this clonotype: Antigen unknown.

UMIs and a universal primer site were added when TCR cDNA was made by 5'RACE template switching. TCRdb analysed the 5' RACE reads with MiXCR anew, one entry per CDR3 protein. Of around 300,000 distinct CDR3 sequences listed, roughly 13% were seen once; the top ten hold approximately 0.49%. V gave up 3 bases and J gave up 5 bases, with 9 bases separating them. The CDR3 has 14 residues. Germline V gene data show CDR1 as SGHRS and CDR2 as YFSETQ. The starting material was CD4+ T cells sorted from PBMCs, obtained 45 days after the yellow fever booster vaccination. The V gene is TRBV5-1, the J gene TRBJ1-6; possibly TRBD1 for D (5 bases). The sequence was collected from a man in his thirties or forties who received the YFV17D yellow fever vaccine. As DNA, the CDR3 is TGCGCCAGCAGCTACGGGACGGATAATTCACCCCTCCACTTT. Translating gives CASSYGTDNSPLHF.